Each of the 5 T cell receptor beta chains below was sequenced from the same sample in a study of blood T cell repertoires in COVID-19. Repertoires were generated with immunoSEQ multiplex PCR, while TCRdb's copy carries only in-frame clones and drops some. Of about 88,000 clones in the sample, roughly 90% are singletons; the top ten hold about 1.7%. The material sequenced was peripheral blood. All receptors derive from a man in his 60s with acute or convalescent COVID-19.

This chain links TRBV5-4 with TRBJ2-1, with 9 nucleotides matching TRBD2. Trimming at V came to 0 bases and at J to 7 bases, leaving 2 bases not matched to a gene. CDR3 length equals 14 residues. Per germline, CDR1 SGHNT and CDR2 YYREEE (reference sequence). The DNA of the CDR3 is TGTGCCAGCAGCTTGGATAGCGGGGGTAATGAGCAGTTCTTC. Encoded protein: CASSLDSGGNEQFF. The complete variable domain, with remaining parts taken from reference TRBV5-4 and TRBJ2-1, reads ETGVTQSPTHLIKTRGQQVTLRCSSQSGHNTVSWYQQALGQGPQFIFQYYREEENGRGNFPPRFSGLQFPNYSSELNVNALELDDSALYLCASSLDSGGNEQFFGPGTRLTVL.

V and J are TRBV18 and TRBJ1-1, with no clear D. The CDR3 runs 13 residues. V was pared by 2 bases and J by 1 base, with 5 bases between. Germline V gene lookup returns CDR1 KGHSH and CDR2 LQKENI. DNA of the CDR3: TGTGCCAGCTCACCAGACTGGAACACTGAAGCTTTCTTT. Its protein product is CASSPDWNTEAFF.

V and J are TRBV19 and TRBJ2-6; the D is unclear. This CDR3 spans 15 amino acids. V was cut by 3 bases and J by 0 bases, with 6 bases left in between. CDR1 is LNHDA, CDR2 SQIVND, per germline (reference sequence). CDR3 coding DNA: TGTGCCAGTAGTATTTTCGGCTCTGGGGCCAACGTCCTGACTTTC. This sequence encodes CASSIFGSGANVLTF.

The chain uses TRBV21-1 and TRBJ1-1; the listed D gene, TRBD1, was not tested against the DNA. TRBV21-1 is given as a pseudogene. This CDR3 has 15 amino acids. The CDR3 here is CASSKKKGSNTEAFF. The CDR3 bases are TGTGCCAGCAGCAAAAAAAAGGGGTCGAACACTGAAGCTTTCTTT.

The chain is built from TRBV11-3 and TRBJ1-1, with unresolved D. V lost 7 bases and J 2 bases, leaving 20 bases between the germline ends. The CDR3 sequence is 16 residues long. Looked up from germline, CDR1 is SGHNT and CDR2 is YENEEA. The CDR3 region has the DNA TGTGCCAGCAACCAACCCACCGGAGGACTTAACACTGAAGCTTTCTTT. Translated: CASNQPTGGLNTEAFF.